Listed below are T cell receptor beta chains from one sample, sequenced in a study of HIV-infected patients and healthy controls. TCRdb passed the 5' RACE reads through MiXCR, listing each CDR3 protein once. The table records 15,000 to 20,000 distinct CDR3 sequences, roughly 6% of them present only once. What was sequenced was blood. The receptors shown here come from an adult in good health. Both conserved end residues are part of each CDR3. The order of the fields is CDR3 DNA, CDR3 protein, D gene, J gene, clone size, V gene. The D gene is left open where the match is weak. Size is stated for part of the rows, as once, few or many counts, or as a class when the clone is expanded.

TGTGCCAGCAGATCCCAGGGCAACTATAGCAATCAGCCCCAGCATTTT	CASRSQGNYSNQPQHF	-	TRBJ1-5	many	TRBV7-4
TGTGCCAGCAGCCAAGATGTCGCGCGGGACAGAGAAAAACTGTTTTTT	CASSQDVARDREKLFF	TRBD1	TRBJ1-4	many	TRBV14
TGTGCCAGCAGCTTAGATAACCTTGCTTGGAAACTGTTTTTT	CASSLDNLAWKLFF	-	TRBJ1-4	-	TRBV7-9
TGTGCCAGCAGCCACGGGACAGGTGAACAGCCCCAGCATTTT	CASSHGTGEQPQHF	TRBD1	TRBJ1-5	-	TRBV3-1
TGTGCCAGCAGCGTAGGCGGGGGCACCTACAATGAGCAGTTCTTC	CASSVGGGTYNEQFF	-	TRBJ2-1	many	TRBV9
TGTGCCAGCAGCGAAACAGGGCGCACTGAAGCTTTCTTT	CASSETGRTEAFF	-	TRBJ1-1	many	TRBV9
TGTGCCAGCAGCTCCCGTGGCACTGAAGCTTTCTTT	CASSSRGTEAFF	-	TRBJ1-1	-	TRBV7-8
TGCAGCGGTCAAACTGGTTCGGAGACCCAGTACTTC	CSGQTGSETQYF	-	TRBJ2-5	many	TRBV29-1
TGCGCCAGCAGCTTGGGGGACGGAGGCAATCAGCCCCAGCATTTT	CASSLGDGGNQPQHF	-	TRBJ1-5	many	TRBV5-1
TGTGCCAGCAGCCATGAGGGGGCTGGGACCCAGTACTTC	CASSHEGAGTQYF	TRBD1	TRBJ2-5	medium-sized	TRBV3-1
TGCAGTGCTCATACCCAGGGGGGGCAGGGTGAAAAACTGTTTTTT	CSAHTQGGQGEKLFF	TRBD1	TRBJ1-4	many	TRBV20-1
TGTGCCAGCAGTAAGCTGGGGGGGGCCAAGGGCACTGAAGCTTTCTTT	CASSKLGGAKGTEAFF	-	TRBJ1-1	-	TRBV6-2/TRBV6-3
TGCGCCAGCAGCCAAGATCGGCGGGTTGGGCAGCCCCAGCATTTT	CASSQDRRVGQPQHF	-	TRBJ1-5	many	TRBV4-3
TGTGCCAGCAGTGTATTGGGGACCCAAGAGACCCAGTACTTC	CASSVLGTQETQYF	-	TRBJ2-5	many	TRBV2
TGTGCCAGCAGCGTGGGGCAGGGGCGAGAGACCCAGTACTTC	CASSVGQGRETQYF	-	TRBJ2-5	medium-sized	TRBV9
TGTGCCAGTAGTTGGGGACTATGGGCAGGGTGGGCCATGAACACTGAAGCTTTCTTT	CASSWGLWAGWAMNTEAFF	-	TRBJ1-1	many	TRBV19
TGTGCCAGCAGTGAATACCCTAATATGAACACTGAAGCTTTCTTT	CASSEYPNMNTEAFF	-	TRBJ1-1	medium-sized	TRBV6-1
TGTGCCAGCAGTTACTCACTAGCGGGGGCAACCTACGAGCAGTACTTC	CASSYSLAGATYEQYF	TRBD2	TRBJ2-7	many	TRBV6-5
TGTGCCAGCAGCTCCCGGGACAGCGGCCAAGAGACCCAGTACTTC	CASSSRDSGQETQYF	TRBD1	TRBJ2-5	-	TRBV5-4
TGTGCCAGCAGTCGCCTTACAGGGGGAAACTATGGCTACACCTTC	CASSRLTGGNYGYTF	TRBD1	TRBJ1-2	many	TRBV12-3/TRBV12-4
TGTGCCAGCAGCTTACGACAGGGAGGGGACTATGGCTACACCTTC	CASSLRQGGDYGYTF	TRBD1	TRBJ1-2	many	TRBV11-2
TGTGCCAGCAGTCCCCTGAGGCCAGAGACCCAGTACTTC	CASSPLRPETQYF	-	TRBJ2-5	-	TRBV28
TGTGCCAGCAGTTTTCGGACAGATAACTATGGCTACACCTTC	CASSFRTDNYGYTF	-	TRBJ1-2	many	TRBV6-2/TRBV6-3
TGTGCCAGCAGAGGACTAGCGGAGGGACCCACAGATACGCAGTATTTT	CASRGLAEGPTDTQYF	TRBD2	TRBJ2-3	few	TRBV6-5
TGTGCCAGCGGACCAGGGTCTAGGACTGAAGCTTTCTTT	CASGPGSRTEAFF	-	TRBJ1-1	many	TRBV7-3
TGTGCCAGCCGAACGGGGGGGCTGGGTGAAGCTTTCTTT	CASRTGGLGEAFF	-	TRBJ1-1	many	TRBV2
TGTGCCAGCAGTTTAAATCAGATCAATCAGCCCCAGCATTTT	CASSLNQINQPQHF	-	TRBJ1-5	medium-sized	TRBV12-3/TRBV12-4
TGTGCCAGCAGCCCGAGGGACGGGGCCTTGCACAATGAGCAGTTCTTC	CASSPRDGALHNEQFF	-	TRBJ2-1	medium-sized	TRBV11-2
TGTGCCAGCTCACCCCCCGGGACGGTGAACACTGAAGCTTTCTTT	CASSPPGTVNTEAFF	-	TRBJ1-1	many	TRBV18
TGTGCTAGCAGCTTAGATCCGGGGGCGGGGACCCAGTACTTC	CASSLDPGAGTQYF	-	TRBJ2-5	many	TRBV7-7
TGTGCCAGCAGCTCGATGACAGTGGGCAATCAGCCCCAGCATTTT	CASSSMTVGNQPQHF	-	TRBJ1-5	many	TRBV7-2
TGTGCCAGCAGCGCCGGGGTGAACACTGAAGCTTTCTTT	CASSAGVNTEAFF	-	TRBJ1-1	medium-sized	TRBV6-4
TGTGCCAGCAGTGCCATGGAAGGAGGAAAGACTGAAGCTTTCTTT	CASSAMEGGKTEAFF	-	TRBJ1-1	many	TRBV6-4
TGTGCCAGCAGCCACACAGGGGCCGGGAATCAGCCCCAGCATTTT	CASSHTGAGNQPQHF	TRBD1	TRBJ1-5	-	TRBV7-9
TGCAGTGCTAGAGATCGTCCTAGCGGGGGGGTCCGCGATACGCAGTATTTT	CSARDRPSGGVRDTQYF	TRBD2	TRBJ2-3	many	TRBV20-1
TGTGCCAGCAGCGTAGTAGGGGGGGCTCCAGATACGCAGTATTTT	CASSVVGGAPDTQYF	-	TRBJ2-3	-	TRBV9
TGTGCCAGCAGCTACAGGGATTTCTCTGGAAACACCATATATTTT	CASSYRDFSGNTIYF	-	TRBJ1-3	many	TRBV7-9
TGTGCCAGCAGTTACTCAGCGGGGGGGCCGTACGAGCAGTACTTC	CASSYSAGGPYEQYF	TRBD2	TRBJ2-7	many	TRBV6-5
TGCGCCAGCAGCCCGATGACTAGCGGGGGGGCAGAGACCCAGTACTTC	CASSPMTSGGAETQYF	TRBD2	TRBJ2-5	many	TRBV5-1
TGCGCCAGCAGCAAACTTGATATGGTCGGGAAGGGTGCCTACGAGCAGTACTTC	CASSKLDMVGKGAYEQYF	-	TRBJ2-7	many	TRBV4-1
TGTGCCACCAGTGACGCCACCGCGTTGGAGACCCAGTACTTC	CATSDATALETQYF	-	TRBJ2-5	-	TRBV24-1
TGTGCCAGCAGTTTATTAACCTATAGCAATCAGCCCCAGCATTTT	CASSLLTYSNQPQHF	-	TRBJ1-5	many	TRBV12-3/TRBV12-4
TGTGCCAGCAGCTTGGCCAAGCGGAGGGGTACCTACAATGAGCAGTTCTTC	CASSLAKRRGTYNEQFF	-	TRBJ2-1	many	TRBV5-6
TGTGCCAGCAGAGGACAGGGTGTCACCGGGGAGCTGTTTTTT	CASRGQGVTGELFF	TRBD1	TRBJ2-2	many	TRBV6-6
TGCGCCAGCAGCCCAGACAGGGACACTGAAGCTTTCTTT	CASSPDRDTEAFF	TRBD1	TRBJ1-1	many	TRBV5-1
TGTGCCAGCAGTGAAGCTAGGGGAACTTACAATGAGCAGTTCTTC	CASSEARGTYNEQFF	-	TRBJ2-1	many	TRBV6-1
TGCGCCAGCAGCTTGGGACCCGGGACTGAAGCTTTCTTT	CASSLGPGTEAFF	-	TRBJ1-1	many	TRBV5-1
TGCGCCAGCAGCAGCCGACAAGGCACCGGGCACGAGCAGTACTTC	CASSSRQGTGHEQYF	-	TRBJ2-7	medium-sized	TRBV5-1
TGTGCCAGCAGCTCGGGACACACCCAAGTATCAAACAACTATGGCTACACCTTC	CASSSGHTQVSNNYGYTF	-	TRBJ1-2	many	TRBV5-4
TGTGCCATCGGGTCTTGGGCTAGCGGGGGCCGTAGCACAGATACGCAGTATTTT	CAIGSWASGGRSTDTQYF	TRBD2	TRBJ2-3	medium-sized	TRBV10-3
TGTGCCAGCAGTTTTTCGGCAGGGGGTAGCAATCAGCCCCAGCATTTT	CASSFSAGGSNQPQHF	TRBD1	TRBJ1-5	-	TRBV12-3/TRBV12-4
TGTGCCAGCAGCTCACGGCGGGACTCCGGACGGCGAGTCGCAGATACGCAGTATTTT	CASSSRRDSGRRVADTQYF	-	TRBJ2-3	many	TRBV7-9
TGTGCCAGCAGTAACGGGGGGGGGGCTCAGTACTTC	CASSNGGGAQYF	TRBD2	TRBJ2-4	many	TRBV2
TGTGCCAGCAGCCTACTAGCGGGGCACGGTACAGATACGCAGTATTTT	CASSLLAGHGTDTQYF	TRBD2	TRBJ2-3	few	TRBV7-2
TGCAGCGCCCCGGGAGCAGCAACAGATACGCAGTATTTT	CSAPGAATDTQYF	-	TRBJ2-3	many	TRBV29-1
TGTGCCAGCAGGGGGACAGCCTATTCCAATCAGCCCCAGCATTTT	CASRGTAYSNQPQHF	TRBD1	TRBJ1-5	-	TRBV6-2/TRBV6-3
TGTGCCAGCAGTTTCCCGAGCTCCTACAATGAGCAGTTCTTC	CASSFPSSYNEQFF	-	TRBJ2-1	many	TRBV12-3/TRBV12-4
TGTGCCAGCAGACCTCAGGGATCTGGGGCCAACGTCCTGACTTTC	CASRPQGSGANVLTF	-	TRBJ2-6	few	TRBV3-1
TGCAGTGCTAGCTCTGCTACAGGGTCCCAAGAGACCCAGTACTTC	CSASSATGSQETQYF	-	TRBJ2-5	medium-sized	TRBV20-1
TGTGCCAGCAGCTTGCTGTATTTAGGGACGTCTGAAGCTTTCTTT	CASSLLYLGTSEAFF	-	TRBJ1-1	many	TRBV5-5